One sample yielded the 18 T cell receptor beta chains listed below, sequenced in a study of identical twins. TCRdb processed the 5' RACE reads anew with MiXCR; each CDR3 protein has one entry. The sample has approximately 470,000 distinct CDR3 sequences, 13% to 15% seen once. These data are also associated with another study on yellow fever vaccine responses in identical twins.

Sequencing input: CD4+ T cells sorted from blood. The receptors stem from a woman aged 18 to 35 in good health.

This clonotype was observed a few times. This chain uses TRBV2 with TRBJ1-6; no reliable D call. The CDR3 sequence is 14 residues long. The V gene's germline CDR1 is SNHLY and CDR2 FYNNEI. The germline V and J ends were trimmed by 3 bases and 7 bases, with 10 bases remaining between them. The CDR3 DNA reads TGTGCCAGCAGTGAGCGCGGGAACAATTCACCCCTCCACTTT. This codes for CASSERGNNSPLHF.

Here the CDR3 reads CASSWLQGSGANVLTF. The DNA for the CDR3 is TGCGCCAGCAGCTGGTTACAGGGCTCTGGGGCCAACGTCCTGACTTTC. The chain links TRBV5-1 to TRBJ2-6, with TRBD1 as a possible D gene (6 bases). The CDR3 contains 16 residues. Deletions cut 3 bases from V and 0 bases from J, with 10 bases between. Germline lookup yields CDR1 SGHRS and CDR2 YFSETQ.

This clonotype turned up a few times. The V and J genes are TRBV6-1 and TRBJ2-5; 7 bases are shared with TRBD1. This CDR3 comprises 15 residues. Germline trimming cut 6 bases from V and 4 bases from J; bases unmatched to any gene: 11. Germline lookup yields CDR1 MNHNS and CDR2 SASEGT. CDR3 sequence: CASRLYRGDGETQYF. In nucleotides, the CDR3 is TGTGCCAGCAGACTCTACAGGGGCGACGGAGAGACCCAGTACTTC.

This clonotype was seen a handful of times. The chain links TRBV20-1 to TRBJ2-7, with 10 positions matching TRBD2. The CDR3 loop spans 15 amino acids. Germline trimming cut 0 bases from V and 4 bases from J; bases unmatched to any gene: 6. Germline-derived CDR1 and CDR2 are DFQATT and SNEGSKA (reference sequence). The CDR3 DNA follows: TGCAGTGCTAGAGATTGGGGGACTAGCGCTTACGAGCAGTACTTC. This codes for CSARDWGTSAYEQYF.

This chain uses TRBV5-1 with TRBJ1-2, with D perhaps TRBD1 (6 bases). The CDR3 contains 12 residues. Trimming stripped 4 bases from V and 8 bases from J, with 12 bases between. Germline V gives CDR1 SGHRS, CDR2 YFSETQ. The chain's CDR3 is CASSPQGRGYTF. As DNA, the CDR3 is TGCGCCAGCAGCCCGCAGGGGCGAGGCTACACCTTC.

This clonotype was recorded at least ten times. The V and J genes are TRBV12-3 or TRBV12-4 and TRBJ2-7; D uncertain. The CDR3 covers 12 residues. V lost 6 bases, J lost 2 bases, and 8 bases lay in between. CDR3: CASSLATYEQYF. CDR3 sequence (DNA): TGTGCCAGCAGCCTTGCGACCTACGAGCAGTACTTC.

This clonotype has ten or more counts. The rearrangement links TRBV20-1 to TRBJ2-2, with 8 bases fitting TRBD2. There are 17 residues in the CDR3. The V segment lost 1 base and the J segment 0 bases; nucleotides outside the gene matches: 7. Germline V gene data show CDR1 as DFQATT and CDR2 as SNEGSKA (reference sequence). CDR3 sequence reads: CSARGGLGRTNTGELFF. CDR3 DNA sequence: TGCAGTGCTAGAGGGGGACTAGGGAGGACGAACACCGGGGAGCTGTTTTTT.

This clonotype was seen many times. The chain couples TRBV12-3 or TRBV12-4 to TRBJ1-1; 8 bases are a match to TRBD1. The J segment lost 8 bases and the V segment lost 6 bases, leaving 5 bases of the junction unmatched. The CDR3 has 12 residues. In DNA form, the CDR3 reads TGTGCCAGCAGCCTTGGGACAGGAGAAGCTTTCTTT. Its translation: CASSLGTGEAFF.

The chain carries TRBV6-8 and TRBJ2-6, with D unclear. From germline, CDR1 is MNHGY and CDR2 SAAAGT. The CDR3 has 19 residues. Trimming cost V 5 bases and J 0 bases, with 20 bases left between them. The CDR3 reads CASSMTDTPSGSGANVLTF. In DNA form, the CDR3 reads TGTGCCAGCAGTATGACTGACACACCTTCTGGCTCTGGGGCCAACGTCCTGACTTTC.

This clonotype was found many times. This rearrangement joins TRBV12-3 or TRBV12-4 to TRBJ1-2, with 11 nucleotides matching TRBD1. The CDR3 contains 13 residues. The V gene end was trimmed by 3 bases and the J gene end by 8 bases; junction bases not matched to a gene: 2. The CDR3 region has the DNA TGTGCCAGCAGTTTCAGGACAGGGGGCGGCTACACCTTC. Amino acids: CASSFRTGGGYTF.

The chain is built from TRBV5-5 and TRBJ2-1; TRBD1 aligns across 7 bases. Germline CDR1 reads SGHKS; CDR2 reads YYEKEE (reference sequence). Losses at the gene ends were 4 bases for V and 4 bases for J; bases not matched to a gene: 5. The CDR3 has 14 amino acids. The CDR3 is CASSAPGQYNEQFF. The CDR3 nucleotides are TGTGCCAGCAGCGCACCGGGACAGTACAATGAGCAGTTCTTC.

V is TRBV12-3 or TRBV12-4 and J is TRBJ1-5; 8 positions agree with TRBD1. This CDR3 is 15 amino acids long. V gave up 6 bases and J gave up 0 bases; unmatched junction bases: 4. Here the CDR3 reads CASRTGQASNQPQHF. Here the CDR3 DNA reads TGTGCCAGCAGAACGGGACAGGCTAGCAATCAGCCCCAGCATTTT.

This clonotype was seen many times. The V call is TRBV14, the J call TRBJ2-1; D may be TRBD2 (5 bases). Trimming cost V 4 bases and J 8 bases, with 9 bases left between them. The CDR3 is 12 residues long. The germline CDR1 and CDR2 sequences are SGHDN and FVKESK. The CDR3 nucleotides read TGTGCCAGCAGCCCTAGCCATCATGAGCAGTTCTTC. It encodes CASSPSHHEQFF.

V usage is TRBV11-2 and J usage is TRBJ2-1; D remains unclear. This CDR3 has 13 residues. Per the germline V gene, CDR1 is SGHAT and CDR2 is FQNNGV. The V end was cut by 8 bases, the J end by 0 bases, with 8 bases between. Here the CDR3 reads CASQSGSYNEQFF. CDR3 DNA: TGTGCCAGCCAGTCTGGCTCCTACAATGAGCAGTTCTTC.

The chain combines TRBV28 with TRBJ2-2, with 8 nucleotides matching TRBD1. Trimming took 8 bases from V and 4 from J; bases not matched to a gene: 9. The CDR3 is made up of 15 amino acids. The germline gives CDR1 MDHEN, CDR2 SYDVKM. CDR3 in DNA: TGTGCCAGCTCCCGGACAGGGAAAGGCACCGGGGAGCTGTTTTTT. This codes for CASSRTGKGTGELFF.

The V call is TRBV3-1, the J call TRBJ2-7; 10 nucleotides agree with TRBD2. Germline CDR1 reads LGHDT; CDR2 reads YNNKEL (reference sequence). The ends lost 5 bases at V and 1 base at J; junction bases unmatched: 8. The CDR3 is 16 amino acids. The DNA for the CDR3 is TGTGCCAGCAGCTACCATAGCGGGGGGCAATCCTACGAGCAGTACTTC. Encoded protein: CASSYHSGGQSYEQYF.

This clonotype has ten or more counts. The chain employs TRBV27 and TRBJ2-5, with TRBD2 identical over 7 bases. Per germline, CDR1 MNHEY and CDR2 SMNVEV (reference sequence). The CDR3 has 14 residues. The ends lost 5 bases at V and 1 base at J; junction bases unmatched: 4. The CDR3 nucleotides read TGTGCCAGCAGTCCTAGCGGTTCCCAAGAGACCCAGTACTTC. Translation: CASSPSGSQETQYF.

There are a few counts of this clonotype. The V call is TRBV7-9, the J call TRBJ1-1; D is perhaps TRBD1 (5 bases). V gave up 0 bases and J gave up 3 bases, with 8 bases separating them. This CDR3 has 14 residues. Looked up from germline, CDR1 is SEHNR and CDR2 is FQNEAQ (reference sequence). The DNA for the CDR3 is TGTGCCAGCAGCTTAGCAGGGGCCGACACTGAAGCTTTCTTT. It encodes CASSLAGADTEAFF.